The 11 T cell receptor beta chains given below trace back to one sample, sequenced in a study of OX40 agonist ivuxolimab in advanced cancers. Libraries were prepared by immunoSEQ multiplex PCR; TCRdb keeps only in-frame clonotypes and omits some of them. Among under 85,000 clones listed, approximately 95% were seen once. The sample consisted of CD4+ or CD8+ T cells sorted from blood, taken in a trial of the OX40 agonist ivuxolimab. Receptors were obtained from an adult with an advanced solid tumor such as melanoma, head and neck, liver or kidney cancer.

This clone was detected only once. The chain couples TRBV6-5 to TRBJ1-3; D is uncertain. Deletions cut 2 bases from V and 0 bases from J, with 11 bases between. CDR3 length: 16 residues. Germline-derived CDR1 and CDR2 are MNHEY and SVGAGI. The CDR3 loop reads CASSYASTLSGNTIYF. DNA for the CDR3: TGTGCCAGCAGTTACGCCTCCACCCTCTCTGGAAACACCATATATTTT.

This chain links TRBV5-6 with TRBJ1-5, with 7 bases fitting TRBD1. This CDR3 comprises 14 residues. After removal of 4 bases from V and 4 bases from J, the junction contained 5 bases not matched to a gene. Germline CDR1 SGHDT, CDR2 YYEEEE. This CDR3 reads CASSPGTANQPQHF. The DNA for the CDR3 is TGTGCCAGCAGCCCAGGGACAGCTAATCAGCCCCAGCATTTT.

V and J are TRBV7-9 and TRBJ2-2, with 8 nucleotides matching TRBD2. Germline-derived CDR1 and CDR2 are SEHNR and FQNEAQ (reference sequence). This CDR3 contains 16 residues. Losses at the gene ends were 5 bases for V and 6 bases for J; bases not matched to a gene: 11. The CDR3 DNA sequence: TGTGCCAGCAGCCCGGGGGGGCGCGGGAGAGCCGGGGAGCTGTTTTTT. This gives the protein CASSPGGRGRAGELFF.

The V and J genes are TRBV5-1 and TRBJ2-7; 7 bases are a match to TRBD1. CDR3 length: 15 amino acids. Trimming removed 0 bases from V and 2 bases from J; junction bases left unmatched: 5. Per germline, CDR1 SGHRS and CDR2 YFSETQ. The DNA for the CDR3 is TGCGCCAGCAGCTTGGATGGGGACAGAGCCTACGAGCAGTACTTC. Protein product: CASSLDGDRAYEQYF.

V gene TRBV5-4 combines with J gene TRBJ2-5, with D possibly called TRBD1 or TRBD2 (5 bases each). Trimming took off 3 bases at V and 0 bases at J, with 12 bases between the two ends. This CDR3 spans 15 amino acids. Germline V gene sequence: CDR1 SGHNT, CDR2 YYREEE (reference sequence). The CDR3 region is CASSSLGRDQETQYF. The CDR3 DNA reads as TGTGCCAGCAGCTCGTTGGGACGGGACCAAGAGACCCAGTACTTC.

CDR3 amino acids: CASTRGPASYEQYF. The CDR3 bases are TGTGCCAGCACCCGAGGTCCTGCCTCCTACGAGCAGTACTTC. The rearrangement joins TRBV27 to TRBJ2-7; D is unresolved. Germline lookup yields CDR1 MNHEY and CDR2 SMNVEV (reference sequence). V lost 7 bases and J lost 0, with 13 bases in between. The CDR3 runs 14 residues.

The chain has TRBV25-1 and TRBJ1-5; D call uncertain. This CDR3 is 12 amino acids long. Trimming pared 4 bases from V and 7 bases from J, leaving 8 bases between. Per the germline V gene, CDR1 is MGHDK and CDR2 is SYGVNS. The DNA for the CDR3 is TGTGCCAGCAGTGCCCCAGGACAGCCCCAGCATTTT. This encodes CASSAPGQPQHF.

The genes are TRBV4-3 and TRBJ2-2, with D unclear. Germline V gene data show CDR1 as LGHNA and CDR2 as YSLEER. V lost 7 bases and J 3 bases, leaving 12 bases between the germline ends. The CDR3 has 14 residues. CDR3 amino acids: CASTKWSDTGELFF. The DNA of the CDR3 is TGCGCCAGCACCAAGTGGTCGGACACCGGGGAGCTGTTTTTT.

This chain joins TRBV27 and TRBJ1-1, with 7 bases aligning to TRBD1. CDR3 length: 15 residues. The junction had 9 bases not matched to a gene; V was cut back by 4 bases and J by 4 bases. CDR1 is MNHEY, CDR2 SMNVEV, per germline (reference sequence). As DNA, the CDR3 is TGTGCCAGCAGTTCCCGCGACAGGGCCGTCACTGAAGCTTTCTTT. This gives the protein CASSSRDRAVTEAFF.

The gene calls are TRBV28 and TRBJ1-2; TRBD1 might be the D (6 bases). There are 14 residues in the CDR3. Trimming stripped 3 bases from V and 3 bases from J, with 11 bases between. CDR1 is MDHEN, CDR2 SYDVKM, per germline. CDR3 DNA sequence: TGTGCCAGCAGTTTGGTGACAGGCCACTATGGCTACACCTTC. This gives the protein CASSLVTGHYGYTF.

The count of this clone is one. The CDR3 spells CASSIEAGDTEAFF. Written as DNA, the CDR3 is TGTGCCAGTAGTATAGAAGCCGGGGACACTGAAGCTTTCTTT. The rearrangement links TRBV19 to TRBJ1-1; D not resolved. CDR1 and CDR2 (germline): LNHDA, SQIVND (reference sequence). CDR3 size: 14 residues. V lost 0 bases to trimming and J lost 3 bases, with 8 bases between them.